One sample yielded the 2 T cell receptor beta chains listed below, sequenced in a study of regulatory T cells in long-lasting Graves disease. Arm-PCR of CDR3 regions and iRepertoire HTBI primers were the basis on which TCR beta libraries were built. TCRdb ran MiXCR on the multiplex PCR reads and lists one entry per CDR3 protein. The sample contains more than 300,000 distinct CDR3 sequences, about 19% of which appear only once. Time point defined: persistent/refractory GD, antithyroid drugs over 5 years with positive TRAb. RNA extracted from PBMCs served as the sequencing template. Here the sequenced sample was peripheral blood mononuclear cells (PBMCs), taken when the disease was refractory, from a patient treated with antithyroid drugs. The receptors originated from a female donor with Graves disease.

This chain connects TRBV10-2 to TRBJ1-1; the D is unclear. The length of the CDR3 is 12 residues. CDR1 is WSHSY, CDR2 SAAADI, per germline. The V gene lost 3 bases and the J gene lost 6 bases, with 8 bases spanning the gap. DNA for the CDR3: TGCGCCAGCAGTGACGTTAAGGCTGAAGCTTTCTTT. It yields the protein CASSDVKAEAFF.

This clonotype was seen many times. CDR3 nucleotide sequence: TGTGCCAGCAGCTTTGGACTAATCACCGGGGAGCTGTTTTTT. It codes for CASSFGLITGELFF. The rearrangement joins TRBV7-9 to TRBJ2-2; a weak D match, TRBD2 (6 bases). V was clipped by 3 bases and J by 4 bases, with 9 bases between them. Germline lookup yields CDR1 SEHNR and CDR2 FQNEAQ (reference sequence). The CDR3 is 14 residues long.